The sequence of this T cell receptor beta chain was determined in a study of patients and donors after allogeneic stem cell transplantation (TCRdb year 2020). This clonotype showed up just a few times. Its antigen target is currently unknown. Per-nucleotide qualities are absent, and no much larger clonotype sits a single base away. Via the germline V gene, CDR1 is MNHNS and CDR2 SASEGT. Counted from cysteine to phenylalanine, this CDR3 has 15 amino acids. Only CDR3 DNA is held: 45 bases, read in frame from base 1. V lost 3 bases and J lost 0 bases; the stretch between them is 11 bases long. Libraries were made using RT-PCR. The reads were generated on a NextSeq 550. TCRdb took the public reads, trimmed them with fastp at Q25, ran MiXCR for clone calling and kept in-frame beta chains. Duplicate CDR3 protein sequences are folded into a single record with the most common DNA and genes. The sample includes about 74,000 distinct CDR3 sequences, with about 25% observed a single time. Around a quarter of the sample lies in the top ten.

The sequence joins TRBV6-1 to TRBJ2-5; possibly the D gene is TRBD1, per 6 matching bases. The sequence was collected from a human donor who was either an allogeneic HSCT recipient or a stem cell or donor lymphocyte infusion donor (not recorded which). It is not recorded whose cells these are; they may come from a transplant donor. Input material: blood, either unsorted or a sorted T cell fraction (not recorded which). The CDR3 is CASSDKGHYQETQYF. The bases are TGTGCCAGCAGTGATAAGGGACACTACCAAGAGACCCAGTACTTC.